This is a list of T cell receptor beta chains from one sample in a study of T cells in Graves' hyperthyroidism and ophthalmopathy. MiXCR, applied by TCRdb to the multiplex PCR reads, yields one record per CDR3 protein. The sample holds roughly 200,000 distinct CDR3 sequences, approximately 16% seen once. The sequenced sample consisted of blood. The receptors shown here come from a woman in her forties or fifties with Graves' hyperthyroidism. Each CDR3 is given with its conserved first and last residue. The D gene is left open where the match is weak. Only some rows state a clone size, as once, few, many or a class for expanded clones.

V gene: TRBV29-1; D gene: NA; clone size: many; J gene: TRBJ2-1; CDR3 DNA: TGCAGCGTACCCGTTGCGGGCCTATACAATGAGCAGTTCTTC; CDR3 protein: CSVPVAGLYNEQFF
V gene: TRBV12-3/TRBV12-4; D gene: NA; clone size: NA; J gene: TRBJ1-1; CDR3 DNA: TGTGCCAGCAGCCAAAACCACATAAACACTGAAGCTTTCTTT; CDR3 protein: CASSQNHINTEAFF
V gene: TRBV7-8; D gene: TRBD1; clone size: many; J gene: TRBJ2-7; CDR3 DNA: TGTGCCAGCAGCCCCCGGGACAGGGGTTACGAGCAGTACTTC; CDR3 protein: CASSPRDRGYEQYF
V gene: TRBV28; D gene: NA; clone size: many; J gene: TRBJ1-2; CDR3 DNA: TGTGCCAGCAGCCGAGCAGGGTTCTATGGCTACACCTTC; CDR3 protein: CASSRAGFYGYTF
V gene: TRBV30; D gene: NA; clone size: many; J gene: TRBJ2-7; CDR3 DNA: TGTGCCTGGAAACGAGCTTTCGAGCAGTACTTC; CDR3 protein: CAWKRAFEQYF
V gene: TRBV5-1; D gene: TRBD2; clone size: many; J gene: TRBJ2-6; CDR3 DNA: TGCGCCAGCGGCTCGGGGGGCTCTGGGGCCAACGTCCTGACTTTC; CDR3 protein: CASGSGGSGANVLTF
V gene: TRBV7-8; D gene: TRBD1; clone size: many; J gene: TRBJ2-5; CDR3 DNA: TGTGCCAGCAGCCCCCCGGGACAGGGATACGAGACCCAGTACTTC; CDR3 protein: CASSPPGQGYETQYF
V gene: TRBV30; D gene: TRBD1; clone size: few; J gene: TRBJ1-5; CDR3 DNA: TGTGCCTGGAGTCAGGGGGCCCTCAATCAGCCCCAGCATTTT; CDR3 protein: CAWSQGALNQPQHF
V gene: TRBV7-9; D gene: NA; clone size: NA; J gene: TRBJ2-7; CDR3 DNA: TGTGCCAACTTAGTTGGGGAGGTACAATTGTACGAGCAGTACTTC; CDR3 protein: CANLVGEVQLYEQYF
V gene: TRBV30; D gene: NA; clone size: NA; J gene: TRBJ1-3; CDR3 DNA: TGTGCCTGGAAACCGGGATGGGCGGCCTCCGGAAACACCATATATTTT; CDR3 protein: CAWKPGWAASGNTIYF
V gene: TRBV6-4; D gene: NA; clone size: NA; J gene: TRBJ2-1; CDR3 DNA: TGTGCCAGCAGTCGGGACTCGAACAATGAGCAGTTCTTC; CDR3 protein: CASSRDSNNEQFF
V gene: TRBV6-2/TRBV6-3; D gene: NA; clone size: few; J gene: TRBJ1-4; CDR3 DNA: TGTGCCAGCAGCGAGGTTCTACAGGGCGATGAAAAACTGTTTTTT; CDR3 protein: CASSEVLQGDEKLFF
V gene: TRBV24-1; D gene: TRBD1; clone size: many; J gene: TRBJ2-2; CDR3 DNA: TGTGCCACCAGTGATCCCGTAGGACAGGTGATAAACACCGGGGAGCTGTTTTTT; CDR3 protein: CATSDPVGQVINTGELFF
V gene: TRBV7-9; D gene: NA; clone size: NA; J gene: TRBJ2-7; CDR3 DNA: TGTGCCAGCAGCTTATCATTCGGGACGAGAGAGCAGTACTTC; CDR3 protein: CASSLSFGTREQYF
V gene: TRBV20-1; D gene: TRBD1; clone size: few; J gene: TRBJ1-2; CDR3 DNA: TGCAGTGCTAACAGGGGGAGATATGGCTACACCTTC; CDR3 protein: CSANRGRYGYTF
V gene: TRBV7-8; D gene: TRBD2; clone size: many; J gene: TRBJ2-4; CDR3 DNA: TGTGCCAGCAGCCTCCCCCTAGTGGGGGGGAACATTCAGTACTTC; CDR3 protein: CASSLPLVGGNIQYF
V gene: TRBV7-9; D gene: TRBD2; clone size: many; J gene: TRBJ2-7; CDR3 DNA: TGTGCCAGCAGCTCACCCCGTAGCGGGAGAACCTACGAGCAGTACTTC; CDR3 protein: CASSSPRSGRTYEQYF
V gene: TRBV11-2; D gene: TRBD2; clone size: many; J gene: TRBJ2-1; CDR3 DNA: TGTGCCAGCGCGGGGACTAGCGGGATGAATGAGCAGTTCTTC; CDR3 protein: CASAGTSGMNEQFF
V gene: TRBV12-3/TRBV12-4; D gene: NA; clone size: many; J gene: TRBJ1-1; CDR3 DNA: TGTGCCAGCAGTTTAATTACAGGGTGGACTGAAGCTTTCTTT; CDR3 protein: CASSLITGWTEAFF
V gene: TRBV7-8; D gene: NA; clone size: NA; J gene: TRBJ1-2; CDR3 DNA: TGTGCCAGCAGCTTAGTAGTCCTATCCGAGGGCGGCTACACCTTC; CDR3 protein: CASSLVVLSEGGYTF
V gene: TRBV19; D gene: TRBD2; clone size: few; J gene: TRBJ2-5; CDR3 DNA: TGTGCCAGTAGTACTCTAGCGGGATTAGGGGAGACCCAGTACTTC; CDR3 protein: CASSTLAGLGETQYF
V gene: TRBV5-1; D gene: NA; clone size: NA; J gene: TRBJ1-3; CDR3 DNA: TGCGCCAGCAGCTTAAATCAGGGGACGGAGTACTCTGGAAACACCATATATTTT; CDR3 protein: CASSLNQGTEYSGNTIYF
V gene: TRBV12-5; D gene: NA; clone size: many; J gene: TRBJ2-7; CDR3 DNA: TGTGCTAGTGGTTTGCGGGACATAACCTACGAGCAGTACTTC; CDR3 protein: CASGLRDITYEQYF
V gene: TRBV6-9; D gene: TRBD1; clone size: NA; J gene: TRBJ2-7; CDR3 DNA: TGTGCCAGCAGTTCCACGGGACAGGGCTACGAGCAGTACTTC; CDR3 protein: CASSSTGQGYEQYF
V gene: TRBV14; D gene: NA; clone size: NA; J gene: TRBJ1-1; CDR3 DNA: TGTGCCAGCAGCCAAGTGGCGGGGTTGAACACTGAAGCTTTCTTT; CDR3 protein: CASSQVAGLNTEAFF
V gene: TRBV27; D gene: NA; clone size: NA; J gene: TRBJ1-6; CDR3 DNA: TGTGCCAGCCTCAATAGTTATCGTGTTTTCGGTAATTCACCCCTCCACTTT; CDR3 protein: CASLNSYRVFGNSPLHF
V gene: TRBV7-9; D gene: NA; clone size: many; J gene: TRBJ2-7; CDR3 DNA: TGTGCCAGCAGCTTGGACTTTCCCTACGAGCAGTACTTC; CDR3 protein: CASSLDFPYEQYF
V gene: TRBV30; D gene: NA; clone size: NA; J gene: TRBJ1-6; CDR3 DNA: TGTGCCTGGAGTGTAGCGGCGGATTCACCCCTCCACTTT; CDR3 protein: CAWSVAADSPLHF
V gene: TRBV7-3; D gene: NA; clone size: many; J gene: TRBJ2-5; CDR3 DNA: TGTGCCAGCAGTCTCCTCAGTCCGGCCCCCCCGACCCAGTACTTC; CDR3 protein: CASSLLSPAPPTQYF
V gene: TRBV6-1; D gene: NA; clone size: few; J gene: TRBJ1-1; CDR3 DNA: TGTGCCAGCAGCCCACGACCGTTAATCACTGAAGCTTTCTTT; CDR3 protein: CASSPRPLITEAFF
V gene: TRBV11-3; D gene: NA; clone size: once; J gene: TRBJ2-5; CDR3 DNA: TGTGCCAGCAGCTTAAAGGCCCGGCAGGGATGGCTTGAGGAGACCCAGTACTTC; CDR3 protein: CASSLKARQGWLEETQYF
V gene: TRBV20-1; D gene: TRBD2; clone size: many; J gene: TRBJ2-1; CDR3 DNA: TGCAGTGCTCGGACTAGCGGGAGCAATGAGCTGTTCTTC; CDR3 protein: CSARTSGSNELFF
V gene: TRBV7-6; D gene: NA; clone size: NA; J gene: TRBJ1-1; CDR3 DNA: TGTGCCAGCAGCACTAGTAGGAACACTGAAGCTTTCTTT; CDR3 protein: CASSTSRNTEAFF
V gene: TRBV6-5; D gene: TRBD2; clone size: few; J gene: TRBJ2-3; CDR3 DNA: TGTGCCAGCAGTTACCTGAGACTAGCGGCTTTCAGCACAGATACGCAGTATTTT; CDR3 protein: CASSYLRLAAFSTDTQYF
V gene: TRBV7-2; D gene: TRBD2; clone size: many; J gene: TRBJ2-3; CDR3 DNA: TGTGCCAGCAGCTTAAGGGCTAGCGGGTTTGATACGCAGTATTTT; CDR3 protein: CASSLRASGFDTQYF
V gene: TRBV15; D gene: NA; clone size: many; J gene: TRBJ2-5; CDR3 DNA: TGTGCCACCAGCAGAGATGCCCCAGAGACCCAGTACTTC; CDR3 protein: CATSRDAPETQYF
V gene: TRBV7-9; D gene: TRBD1; clone size: many; J gene: TRBJ1-4; CDR3 DNA: TGTGCCAGCAGCGACCGACAGGGAATGAATGATGAAAAACTGTTTTTT; CDR3 protein: CASSDRQGMNDEKLFF
V gene: TRBV9; D gene: NA; clone size: NA; J gene: TRBJ2-5; CDR3 DNA: TGTGCCAGCAGCCGCACGGCAGAGACCCAGTACTTC; CDR3 protein: CASSRTAETQYF
V gene: TRBV7-3; D gene: TRBD2; clone size: many; J gene: TRBJ2-3; CDR3 DNA: TGTGCCAGCAGCTTAGGGGGACTAGCGGGAGACACAGATACGCAGTATTTT; CDR3 protein: CASSLGGLAGDTDTQYF
V gene: TRBV11-2; D gene: TRBD2; clone size: many; J gene: TRBJ2-1; CDR3 DNA: TGTGCCAGCAGCTTAGAAAGCGGGAGGTTCTACAATGAGCAGTTCTTC; CDR3 protein: CASSLESGRFYNEQFF
V gene: TRBV6-1; D gene: TRBD1; clone size: few; J gene: TRBJ1-5; CDR3 DNA: TGTGCCATTGCCGGGACAGGGACTCATCAGCCCCAGCATTTT; CDR3 protein: CAIAGTGTHQPQHF
V gene: TRBV27; D gene: NA; clone size: many; J gene: TRBJ2-7; CDR3 DNA: TGTGCCAGCAGTTCACCAGGCCTAGCTGCTACCTACGAGCAGTACTTC; CDR3 protein: CASSSPGLAATYEQYF
V gene: TRBV19; D gene: NA; clone size: NA; J gene: TRBJ1-1; CDR3 DNA: TGTGCCAGTAGTATGAGACAGAGCATGAACACTGAAGCTTTCTTT; CDR3 protein: CASSMRQSMNTEAFF
V gene: TRBV7-9; D gene: NA; clone size: many; J gene: TRBJ1-2; CDR3 DNA: TGTGCCAGCAGCCCGACAGGAGAGCTCTATGGCTACACCTTC; CDR3 protein: CASSPTGELYGYTF
V gene: TRBV5-1; D gene: TRBD1; clone size: many; J gene: TRBJ1-2; CDR3 DNA: TGCGCCAGCAGCTCACAGGGACAGGGGGGCTATGGCTACACCTTC; CDR3 protein: CASSSQGQGGYGYTF
V gene: TRBV12-3/TRBV12-4; D gene: NA; clone size: many; J gene: TRBJ1-5; CDR3 DNA: TGTGCCAGCAGTTTAGCGCATAATAGCAATCAGCCCCAGCATTTT; CDR3 protein: CASSLAHNSNQPQHF
V gene: TRBV6-1; D gene: TRBD2; clone size: many; J gene: TRBJ2-1; CDR3 DNA: TGTGCCAGCAGTGAAGTTAGCGGGAGGACCTACAATGAGCAGTTCTTC; CDR3 protein: CASSEVSGRTYNEQFF
V gene: TRBV5-1; D gene: TRBD1; clone size: many; J gene: TRBJ1-2; CDR3 DNA: TGCGCCAGCAGCTTGGTATGGGACAGGGGGAACTATGGCTACACCTTC; CDR3 protein: CASSLVWDRGNYGYTF
V gene: TRBV12-3/TRBV12-4; D gene: TRBD2; clone size: NA; J gene: TRBJ2-7; CDR3 DNA: TGTGCCAGCAGTTTGGGCCCAGGGACTAGCGGGCATAATTCCTACGAGCAGTACTTC; CDR3 protein: CASSLGPGTSGHNSYEQYF
V gene: TRBV2; D gene: TRBD1; clone size: many; J gene: TRBJ1-2; CDR3 DNA: TGTGCCAGAGGGGACAGGGACTATGGCTACACCTTC; CDR3 protein: CARGDRDYGYTF
V gene: TRBV15; D gene: NA; clone size: many; J gene: TRBJ2-1; CDR3 DNA: TGTGCCACCAGCAGAGGGCACGGAGAGGAGCAGTTCTTC; CDR3 protein: CATSRGHGEEQFF
V gene: TRBV7-9; D gene: TRBD2; clone size: many; J gene: TRBJ2-1; CDR3 DNA: TGTGCCAGCAGCTTAGGCCCTGGACTAGCGGGGGACAATGAGCAGTTCTTC; CDR3 protein: CASSLGPGLAGDNEQFF
V gene: TRBV10-3; D gene: NA; clone size: many; J gene: TRBJ2-1; CDR3 DNA: TGTGCCATCAGTGACCAGGGCAGAAAAAAACAATCCTACAATGAGCAGTTCTTC; CDR3 protein: CAISDQGRKKQSYNEQFF
V gene: TRBV7-8; D gene: NA; clone size: NA; J gene: TRBJ1-4; CDR3 DNA: TGTGCCAGCAGACGCGGACGGAGTGAAAAACTGTTTTTT; CDR3 protein: CASRRGRSEKLFF
V gene: TRBV20-1; D gene: NA; clone size: few; J gene: TRBJ1-1; CDR3 DNA: TGCAGTGCTTCAGAGGGCCCCGAAGCTTTCTTT; CDR3 protein: CSASEGPEAFF